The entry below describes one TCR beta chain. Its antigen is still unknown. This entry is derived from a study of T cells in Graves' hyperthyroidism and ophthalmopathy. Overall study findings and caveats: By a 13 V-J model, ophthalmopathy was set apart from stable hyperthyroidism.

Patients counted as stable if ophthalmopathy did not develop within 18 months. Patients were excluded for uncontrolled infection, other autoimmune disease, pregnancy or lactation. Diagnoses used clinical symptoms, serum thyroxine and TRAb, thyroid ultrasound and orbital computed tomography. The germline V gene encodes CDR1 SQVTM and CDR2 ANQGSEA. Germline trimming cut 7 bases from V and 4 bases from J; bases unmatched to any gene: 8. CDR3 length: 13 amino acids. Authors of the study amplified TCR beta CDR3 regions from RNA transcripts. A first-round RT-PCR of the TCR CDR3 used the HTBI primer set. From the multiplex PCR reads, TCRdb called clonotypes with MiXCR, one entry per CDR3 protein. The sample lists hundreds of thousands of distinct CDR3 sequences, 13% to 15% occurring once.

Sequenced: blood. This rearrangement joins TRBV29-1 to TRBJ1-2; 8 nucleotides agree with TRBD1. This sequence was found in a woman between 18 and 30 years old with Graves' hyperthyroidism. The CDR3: CSAEDRDGYGYTF. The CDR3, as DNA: TGCAGCGCCGAGGACAGGGATGGCTATGGCTACACCTTC.